This record looks at one T cell receptor beta chain sequence and its context. As yet, its antigen is unknown. Exclusions: uncontrolled infection, other autoimmune disease, pregnancy, lactation. The PBMCs studied were ones that came from approximately 9.9 ml fresh peripheral blood. The record originates from a study of T cells in Graves' hyperthyroidism and ophthalmopathy. With 2 bases removed from V and 0 bases from J, the gap between germline ends came to 16 bases. In germline, CDR1 is MNHEY, CDR2 SVGEGT. The CDR3 consists of 17 residues. Broader study findings: Stable hyperthyroidism was separated from ophthalmopathy by a model based on 13 V-J features. Most thyroid clonotypes that were expanded above 0.001 also turned up in blood.

What was amplified from RNA transcripts were TCR beta CDR3 regions. HTBI primers drove first-round RT-PCR of the TCR CDR3. TCRdb used MiXCR to reprocess the multiplex PCR reads, holding one entry per CDR3 protein. Of hundreds of thousands of distinct CDR3 sequences in the sample, more than 20% are singletons; the top ten hold more than 60%. This rearrangement joins TRBV6-2 or TRBV6-3 to TRBJ1-2; possibly TRBD1 for D (6 bases). Sequencing was carried out using blood. This clonotype was obtained from a man aged 45 to 65 with Graves' hyperthyroidism. The CDR3 loop is CASSYEVQGPPNYGYTF. DNA of the CDR3: TGTGCCAGCAGTTACGAGGTCCAGGGGCCTCCTAACTATGGCTACACCTTC.